Below are 20 T cell receptor beta chains sequenced from a single sample in a study of cytomegalovirus exposure and HLA in healthy donors. The PCR ran on 60 Vbeta and 13 Jbeta primers. Repertoires were generated with immunoSEQ multiplex PCR, while TCRdb's copy carries only in-frame clones and drops some. The sample shows tens of thousands of clones, around 80% of them seen only once. The sequenced material came from PBMCs. Receptors were obtained from a young man in good health and CMV-seronegative.

The V gene is TRBV29-1, the J gene TRBJ1-5; D gene ambiguous. The CDR3 covers 13 residues. Germline loops: CDR1 SQVTM, CDR2 ANQGSEA. V lost 5 bases to trimming and J lost 4 bases, with 12 bases between them. In DNA form, the CDR3 reads TGCAGCGTTTCCCCCGGTCGTAATCAGCCCCAGCATTTT. Translated, it gives CSVSPGRNQPQHF.

This clone was recorded once. J is TRBJ2-1 and V is TRBV5-6; weak D call: TRBD2 (7 bases). Germline V CDR1 and CDR2: SGHDT, YYEEEE. V was cut by 0 bases and J by 7 bases, with 14 bases left in between. This CDR3 region has 15 residues. Here the CDR3 reads CASSLVAGARNEQFF. The CDR3 nucleotides are TGTGCCAGCAGCTTGGTGGCGGGGGCCCGGAATGAGCAGTTCTTC.

The chain combines TRBV11-3 with TRBJ2-7; TRBD1 matches 9 bases. The CDR3 spans 15 residues. Per germline, CDR1 SGHNT and CDR2 YENEEA. J gave up 5 bases and V 1 base, and 6 bases lay outside the gene matches. The CDR3 region is CASSLGPGQGNEQYF. CDR3 in DNA: TGTGCCAGCAGCTTAGGTCCGGGACAGGGCAACGAGCAGTACTTC. Looking up the rest from reference TRBV11-3 and TRBJ2-7 gives the full variable domain: EAGVVQSPRYKIIEKKQPVAFWCNPISGHNTLYWYLQNLGQGPELLIRYENEEAVDDSQLPKDRFSAERLKGVDSTLKIQPAELGDSAVYLCASSLGPGQGNEQYFGPGTRLTVT.

J is TRBJ1-1 and V is TRBV9; the D gene is possibly TRBD1 (6 bases). Trimming stripped 4 bases from V and 0 bases from J, with 13 bases between. CDR1 and CDR2 from the germline V gene are SGDLS and YYNGEE. CDR3 length equals 15 residues. The CDR3 DNA sequence: TGTGCCAGCAGCCTAGAGGGGGGGGTGAACACTGAAGCTTTCTTT. Translation: CASSLEGGVNTEAFF. Full variable domain (rest looked up from reference TRBV9 and TRBJ1-1): DSGVTQTPKHLITATGQRVTLRCSPRSGDLSVYWYQQSLDQGLQFLIQYYNGEERAKGNILERFSAQQFPDLHSELNLSSLELGDSALYFCASSLEGGVNTEAFFGQGTRLTVV.

The chain is built from TRBV6-1 and TRBJ1-1; D might be TRBD1 (6 bases). The germline CDR1 and CDR2 sequences are MNHNS and SASEGT. The CDR3 spans 13 residues. V was pared by 9 bases and J by 2 bases, with 13 bases between. CDR3 residues: CASRQEINTEAFF. The CDR3 DNA sequence: TGTGCCAGTCGACAGGAAATAAACACTGAAGCTTTCTTT.

V gene TRBV19 combines with J gene TRBJ1-2; D is unclear. Trimming removed 3 bases from V and 8 bases from J, with 10 bases in between. The CDR3 covers 12 residues. The germline V gene has CDR1 LNHDA and CDR2 SQIVND (reference sequence). The CDR3 DNA is TGTGCCAGTAGTATGGGCCTTTGGGGCTACACCTTC. It specifies CASSMGLWGYTF.

The chain is built from TRBV27 and TRBJ1-2; D may be TRBD1 (5 bases). The CDR3 covers 13 residues. Germline assignment: CDR1 MNHEY and CDR2 SMNVEV (reference sequence). V shed 8 bases and J shed 4 bases, with 14 bases lying between them. The CDR3, as DNA: TGTGCCAGCTCGGGGGGGGTCAGCTATGGCTACACCTTC. Translating it yields CASSGGVSYGYTF.

The gene calls are TRBV9 and TRBJ1-1, with TRBD1 as a possible D gene (6 bases). The CDR3 sequence is 15 residues long. Trimming removed 4 bases at V and 3 bases at J, with 16 bases between. CDR1 and CDR2 (germline): SGDLS, YYNGEE. The CDR3 coding sequence is TGTGCCAGCAGCCCACAAGGGGGTCGGGACACTGAAGCTTTCTTT. Translation gives CASSPQGGRDTEAFF.

J is TRBJ1-5 and V is TRBV9; TRBD1 agrees at 9 bases. V trimming: 3 bases; J trimming: 5 bases; junction bases outside the gene matches: 6. The CDR3 is 15 residues long. CDR1 is SGDLS, CDR2 YYNGEE, per germline. CDR3 sequence (DNA): TGTGCCAGCAGCGAAACAGGGGGCCCTCATCAGCCCCAGCATTTT. Protein: CASSETGGPHQPQHF. Based on the CDR3 plus reference TRBV9 and TRBJ1-5, the full variable domain is DSGVTQTPKHLITATGQRVTLRCSPRSGDLSVYWYQQSLDQGLQFLIQYYNGEERAKGNILERFSAQQFPDLHSELNLSSLELGDSALYFCASSETGGPHQPQHFGDGTRLSIL.

The chain joins TRBV4-2 to TRBJ1-5; D uncertain. The germline V and J ends were trimmed by 1 base and 0 bases, with 7 bases remaining between them. CDR1 LGHNA and CDR2 YNFKEQ come from the germline V gene. The CDR3 loop spans 15 amino acids. DNA for the CDR3: TGTGCCAGCAGCCAAGGGCAGGATAGCAATCAGCCCCAGCATTTT. Translating it yields CASSQGQDSNQPQHF.

V gene TRBV9 combines with J gene TRBJ2-1; 8 bases line up with TRBD2. The germline gives CDR1 SGDLS, CDR2 YYNGEE. V shed 0 bases and J 3 bases; nucleotides not matched to a gene: 8. The CDR3 loop spans 17 amino acids. CDR3 residues: CASSVVHGGAVYNEQFF. The DNA for the CDR3 is TGTGCCAGCAGCGTAGTCCACGGGGGGGCAGTCTACAATGAGCAGTTCTTC. Combining the CDR3 with reference TRBV9 and TRBJ2-1 gives the whole variable domain DSGVTQTPKHLITATGQRVTLRCSPRSGDLSVYWYQQSLDQGLQFLIQYYNGEERAKGNILERFSAQQFPDLHSELNLSSLELGDSALYFCASSVVHGGAVYNEQFFGPGTRLTVL.

Remarks on this clone: Germline and junction disagree at one end, which may indicate a read error. Written as DNA, the CDR3 is TGTTCCAGCAGCCTGGGACTAGCGGGGGGATCTGCTTACGAGCAGTACTTC. It encodes CSSSLGLAGGSAYEQYF. The chain employs TRBV7-9 and TRBJ2-7; 15 bases fit TRBD2. The germline V gene encodes CDR1 SEHNR and CDR2 FQNEAQ (reference sequence). CDR3 length: 17 amino acids. The entire variable domain, with the rest obtained from reference TRBV7-9 and TRBJ2-7, is as follows: DTGVSQNPRHKITKRGQNVTFRCDPISEHNRLYWYRQTLGQGPEFLTYFQNEAQLEKSRLLSDRFSAERPKGSFSTLEIQRTEQGDSAMYLCSSSLGLAGGSAYEQYFGPGTRLTVT.

Only a few counts were recorded for this clone. The chain couples TRBV2 to TRBJ1-1, with D possibly matching TRBD1 (5 bases). There are 15 residues in the CDR3. Per the germline V gene, CDR1 is SNHLY and CDR2 is FYNNEI. Trimming took off 6 bases at V and 0 bases at J, with 14 bases between the two ends. This CDR3 reads CASRDSTVMNTEAFF. The CDR3 DNA reads TGTGCCAGCAGAGATTCGACAGTGATGAACACTGAAGCTTTCTTT.

This rearrangement joins TRBV7-6 to TRBJ2-7, with 11 bases lining up with TRBD2. V was clipped by 0 bases and J by 0 bases; unmatched bases: 7. The CDR3 totals 18 residues. Germline values: CDR1 SGHVS, CDR2 FNYEAQ. The CDR3 nucleotides are TGTGCCAGCAGCTTAGCTTCTAGCGGGGGGACTCACTCCTACGAGCAGTACTTC. Its protein is CASSLASSGGTHSYEQYF. The entire variable domain, with the rest obtained from reference TRBV7-6 and TRBJ2-7, is as follows: GAGVSQSPRYKVTKRGQDVALRCDPISGHVSLYWYRQALGQGPEFLTYFNYEAQQDKSGLPNDRFSAERPEGSISTLTIQRTEQRDSAMYRCASSLASSGGTHSYEQYFGPGTRLTVT.

This chain joins TRBV4-1 and TRBJ1-4; tentatively, D is TRBD1 (5 bases). Trimming cost V 2 bases and J 7 bases, with 14 bases left between them. The CDR3 has 15 amino acids. CDR1 and CDR2 (germline): MGHRA, YSYEKL. The CDR3 nucleotides are TGCGCCAGCAGCCAATTATGGGGGGGAAGTGAAAAACTGTTTTTT. It encodes CASSQLWGGSEKLFF.

The V and J genes are TRBV2 and TRBJ1-1; maybe TRBD1 (6 bases). The CDR3 totals 13 residues. The V end lost 7 bases, the J end lost 2 bases, and 11 bases lay between the germline ends. CDR1 is SNHLY and CDR2 is FYNNEI in the germline V gene. For the CDR3, the DNA is TGTGCCAGCACTCGACAGGAAAACACTGAAGCTTTCTTT. Amino acids: CASTRQENTEAFF.

The V and J genes are TRBV4-3 and TRBJ2-1; D gene ambiguous. CDR1 and CDR2 (germline): LGHNA, YSLEER. V lost 2 bases to trimming and J lost 8 bases, with 19 bases between them. The CDR3 contains 16 residues. In nucleotides, the CDR3 is TGCGCCAGCAGCCAATTTAAGTCCGGCAGGCCAGATGAGCAGTTCTTC. It is translated as CASSQFKSGRPDEQFF.

The rearrangement links TRBV5-6 to TRBJ2-2, with D possibly TRBD1 on 7 matching bases. Germline V gene lookup returns CDR1 SGHDT and CDR2 YYEEEE. The CDR3 is 16 amino acids. V was shortened by 4 bases and J by 3 bases, with 16 bases between the two germline ends. In nucleotides, the CDR3 is TGTGCCAGCAGCCGGACAGGTTGGGGGGACACCGGGGAGCTGTTTTTT. Protein: CASSRTGWGDTGELFF.

This clone was seen a few times. This chain links TRBV10-3 with TRBJ2-1; 12 nucleotides line up with TRBD2. The germline V gene encodes CDR1 ENHRY and CDR2 SYGVKD. With 3 bases clipped from V and 7 bases from J, the junction kept 4 bases outside the gene matches. The CDR3 runs 15 residues. The CDR3, as DNA: TGTGCCATCAGTGAAGGACTAGCGGGAAATAATGAGCAGTTCTTC. Amino acid sequence: CAISEGLAGNNEQFF.

This chain uses TRBV12-5 with TRBJ1-1; maybe TRBD1 (6 bases). CDR3 size: 18 residues. Germline assignment: CDR1 LGHNT and CDR2 FRNRAP. V lost 10 bases and J lost 1, with 28 bases in between. CDR3 nucleotide sequence: TGTGCTACGGGGGGGGGCGGGCAGGGGTTAGGCCCGAACACTGAAGCTTTCTTT. Translating gives CATGGGGQGLGPNTEAFF.